The 11 T cell receptor beta chains given below trace back to one sample, sequenced in a study of blood T cell repertoires in COVID-19 (dated by TCRdb to between 2020 and 2021). The receptor library was made with the immunoSEQ multiplex PCR assay. This immuneACCESS table, as held by TCRdb, lists in-frame sequences with V and J called but not all clones. Of the missing ones, under half trace to an unresolved V gene in checked studies; the others have no known cause. The table for this sample lists hundreds of thousands of clones; 85% of them were counted only once. About 2.7% of the sample rests with the top ten. What was sequenced was PBMCs or T cells enriched from blood (not recorded which). The receptors shown here come from a woman aged 45-59 years who had recovered from COVID-19.

The V gene is TRBV4-1, the J gene TRBJ1-6, with D maybe TRBD1 (6 bases). Trimming removed 2 bases at V and 9 bases at J, with 20 bases between. The CDR3 spans 17 residues. Per the germline V gene, CDR1 is MGHRA and CDR2 is YSYEKL. DNA of the CDR3: TGCGCCAGCAGCCAAAGGTTGGCAGGGGATGCAATTTCACCCCTCCACTTT. This gives the protein CASSQRLAGDAISPLHF.

The chain is built from TRBV5-1 and TRBJ1-4; D is possibly TRBD1 (6 bases). The CDR3 loop spans 15 amino acids. The germline gives CDR1 SGHRS, CDR2 YFSETQ. Trimming pared 0 bases from V and 9 bases from J, leaving 15 bases between. CDR3 in DNA: TGCGCCAGCAGCTTGGTTTCTGGGGGCGAGAAAAAACTGTTTTTT. Its protein is CASSLVSGGEKKLFF.

The genes are TRBV7-3 and TRBJ2-2, with 10 bases lining up with TRBD2. V was clipped by 5 bases and J by 5 bases; unmatched bases: 11. The CDR3 sequence is 17 residues long. Germline loops: CDR1 SGHTA, CDR2 FQGTGA. The CDR3, as DNA: TGTGCCAGCAGCCGCAGGGGGACTAGCGACGAGACCGGGGAGCTGTTTTTT. Translation gives CASSRRGTSDETGELFF. The whole variable domain, remainder taken from reference TRBV7-3 and TRBJ2-2, is GAGVSQTPSNKVTEKGKYVELRCDPISGHTALYWYRQSLGQGPEFLIYFQGTGAADDSGLPNDRFFAVRPEGSVSTLKIQRTERGDSAVYLCASSRRGTSDETGELFFGEGSRLTVL.

The gene calls are TRBV28 and TRBJ1-5; the match to TRBD1 covers 7 bases. The CDR3 contains 14 residues. Trimming cost V 6 bases and J 7 bases; bases outside gene matches: 9. Germline lookup yields CDR1 MDHEN and CDR2 SYDVKM. The CDR3, as DNA: TGTGCCAGCAGAAAAGACAGGGTCCGCCAGCCCCAGCATTTT. Translated, it gives CASRKDRVRQPQHF.

This clone came up a few times. The chain carries TRBV6-2 or TRBV6-3 and TRBJ2-6, with D possibly TRBD1 on 7 matching bases. The CDR3 runs to 18 residues. In germline, CDR1 is MNHEY, CDR2 SVGEGT. Trimming took off 5 bases at V and 0 bases at J, with 17 bases between the two ends. As DNA, the CDR3 is TGTGCCAGCAGTCCAGCGCAGGGGGGACTCTCTGGGGCCAACGTCCTGACTTTC. Translation: CASSPAQGGLSGANVLTF.

This clone was seen once. The V gene is TRBV7-8, the J gene TRBJ1-1; perhaps TRBD1 as D (6 bases). The CDR3 totals 16 residues. The V end lost 5 bases, the J end lost 5 bases, and 21 bases lay between the germline ends. Germline V gene data show CDR1 as SGHVS and CDR2 as FQNEAQ. Here the CDR3 DNA reads TGTGCCAGCAGCCCCCCCAGCAGGGGCACCGGGACTGAAGCTTTCTTT. It translates to CASSPPSRGTGTEAFF.

The chain is built from TRBV7-9 and TRBJ2-2, with a weak D call TRBD1 (6 bases). Germline V gene lookup returns CDR1 SEHNR and CDR2 FQNEAQ (reference sequence). The CDR3 consists of 17 residues. Trimming stripped 4 bases from V and 9 bases from J, with 24 bases between. Here the CDR3 DNA reads TGTGCCAGCAGCTCAACCCGGACAGAAGTATTGTGGTGGGAGCTGTTTTTT. As protein: CASSSTRTEVLWWELFF.

The rearrangement joins TRBV12-3 or TRBV12-4 to TRBJ2-5, with 7 bases matching TRBD2. This CDR3 has 13 amino acids. After removal of 5 bases from V and 7 bases from J, the junction contained 7 bases not matched to a gene. The CDR3 DNA reads as TGTGCCAGCAGTCCGGGGGAGGGACGGACCCAGTACTTC. It encodes CASSPGEGRTQYF.

The V gene is TRBV16, the J gene TRBJ1-1, with 7 positions matching TRBD1. V lost 3 bases to trimming and J lost 5 bases; unmatched junction nucleotides: 6. Per germline, CDR1 KGHSY and CDR2 FQNENV. The length of the CDR3 is 14 residues. The CDR3 DNA is TGTGCCAGCAGCCATGGACAGGAGGGGACTGAAGCTTTCTTT. It translates to CASSHGQEGTEAFF.

The chain uses TRBV7-8 and TRBJ1-6; D might be TRBD1 (6 bases). Trimming pared 3 bases from V and 7 bases from J, leaving 19 bases between. CDR1 is SGHVS, CDR2 FQNEAQ, per germline. CDR3 length: 17 residues. The CDR3 coding sequence is TGTGCCAGCAGCTTGGGGTGGGTTTCAGGGGAGAATTCACCCCTCCACTTT. Residues: CASSLGWVSGENSPLHF.

The V gene is TRBV28, the J gene TRBJ2-2; 9 positions agree with TRBD1. This CDR3 comprises 15 residues. Germline CDR1 and CDR2: MDHEN and SYDVKM. After removal of 3 bases from V and 5 bases from J, the junction contained 4 bases not matched to a gene. CDR3 loop: CASSFHRGRTGELFF. The CDR3 bases are TGTGCCAGCAGTTTCCACAGGGGGCGTACCGGGGAGCTGTTTTTT.